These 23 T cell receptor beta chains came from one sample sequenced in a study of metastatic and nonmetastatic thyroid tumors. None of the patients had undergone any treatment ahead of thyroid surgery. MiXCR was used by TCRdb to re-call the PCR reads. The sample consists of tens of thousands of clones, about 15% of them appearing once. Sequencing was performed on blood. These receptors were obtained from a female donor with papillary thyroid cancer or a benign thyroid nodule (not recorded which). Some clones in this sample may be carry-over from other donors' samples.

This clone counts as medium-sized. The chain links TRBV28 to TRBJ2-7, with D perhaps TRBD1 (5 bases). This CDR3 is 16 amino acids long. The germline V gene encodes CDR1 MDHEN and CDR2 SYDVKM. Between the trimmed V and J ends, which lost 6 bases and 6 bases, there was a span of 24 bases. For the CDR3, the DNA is TGTGCCAGCAGAGCGACCACAGGACCTGAGTATTTCGAGCAGTACTTC. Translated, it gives CASRATTGPEYFEQYF.

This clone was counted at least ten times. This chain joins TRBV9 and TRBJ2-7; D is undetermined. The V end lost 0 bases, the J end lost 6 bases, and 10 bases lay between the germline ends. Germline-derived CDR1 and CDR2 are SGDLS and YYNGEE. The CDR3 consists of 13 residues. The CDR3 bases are TGTGCCAGCAGCGTAGGAGGAATAGGCGAGCAGTACTTC. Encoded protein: CASSVGGIGEQYF.

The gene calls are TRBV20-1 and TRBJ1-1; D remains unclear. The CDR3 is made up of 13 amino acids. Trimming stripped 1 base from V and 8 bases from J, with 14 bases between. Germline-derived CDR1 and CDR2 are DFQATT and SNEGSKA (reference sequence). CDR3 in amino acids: CSARAAGPTEAFF. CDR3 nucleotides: TGCAGTGCTAGAGCGGCAGGTCCCACCGAAGCTTTCTTT.

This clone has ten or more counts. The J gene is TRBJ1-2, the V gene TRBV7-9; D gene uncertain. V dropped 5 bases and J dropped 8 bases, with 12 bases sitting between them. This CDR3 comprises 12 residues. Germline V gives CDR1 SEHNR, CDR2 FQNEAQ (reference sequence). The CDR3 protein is CASSLERRGYTF. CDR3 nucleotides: TGTGCCAGCAGCCTCGAAAGGAGGGGCTACACCTTC.

The CDR3 DNA follows: TGTGCCGGAACGGCAGGGGTGCGCACTGAAGCTTTCTTT. It yields the protein CAGTAGVRTEAFF. This sequence joins TRBV27 and TRBJ1-1, with D tentatively TRBD1 (6 bases). Trimming shortened V by 11 bases and J by 4 bases, and 17 bases separated the two germline ends. The CDR3 length is 13 residues. CDR1 and CDR2 (germline): MNHEY, SMNVEV (reference sequence).

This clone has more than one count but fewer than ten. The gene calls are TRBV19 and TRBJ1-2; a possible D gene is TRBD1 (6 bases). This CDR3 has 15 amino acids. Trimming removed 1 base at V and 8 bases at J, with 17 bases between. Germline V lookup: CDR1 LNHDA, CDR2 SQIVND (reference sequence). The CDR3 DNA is TGTGCCAGTAGTATAGGCCGGGCAGGGGTGCGAGGCTACACCTTC. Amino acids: CASSIGRAGVRGYTF.

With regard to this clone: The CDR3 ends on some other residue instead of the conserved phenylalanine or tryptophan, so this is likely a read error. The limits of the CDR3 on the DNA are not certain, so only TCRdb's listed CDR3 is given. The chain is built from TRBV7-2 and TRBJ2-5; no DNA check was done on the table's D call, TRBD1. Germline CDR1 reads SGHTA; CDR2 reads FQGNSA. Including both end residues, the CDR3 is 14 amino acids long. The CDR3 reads CASSLATGVETHYS.

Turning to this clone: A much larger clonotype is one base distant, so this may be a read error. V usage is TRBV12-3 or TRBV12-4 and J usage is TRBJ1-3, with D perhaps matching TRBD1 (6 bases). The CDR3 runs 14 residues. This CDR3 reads CVSLEAGDENTIYF. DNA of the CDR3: TGTGTCAGCCTCGAAGCAGGGGACGAAAACACCATATATTTT.

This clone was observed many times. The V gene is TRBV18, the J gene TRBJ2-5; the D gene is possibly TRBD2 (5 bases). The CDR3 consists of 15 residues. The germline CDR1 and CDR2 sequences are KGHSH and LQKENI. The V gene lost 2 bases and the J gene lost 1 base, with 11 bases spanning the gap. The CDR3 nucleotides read TGTGCCAGCTCACCAGCGGGTGCCCCCCAAGAGACCCAGTACTTC. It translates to CASSPAGAPQETQYF. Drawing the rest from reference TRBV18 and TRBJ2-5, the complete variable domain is NAGVMQNPRHLVRRRGQEARLRCSPMKGHSHVYWYRQLPEEGLKFMVYLQKENIIDESGMPKERFSAEFPKEGPSILRIQQVVRGDSAAYFCASSPAGAPQETQYFGPGTRLLVL.

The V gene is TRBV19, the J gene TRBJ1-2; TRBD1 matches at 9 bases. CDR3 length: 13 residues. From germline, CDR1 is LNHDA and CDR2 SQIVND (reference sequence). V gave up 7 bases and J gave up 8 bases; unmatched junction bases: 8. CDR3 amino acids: CASIQQGARGYTF. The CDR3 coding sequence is TGTGCCAGTATTCAACAGGGGGCGCGGGGCTACACCTTC.

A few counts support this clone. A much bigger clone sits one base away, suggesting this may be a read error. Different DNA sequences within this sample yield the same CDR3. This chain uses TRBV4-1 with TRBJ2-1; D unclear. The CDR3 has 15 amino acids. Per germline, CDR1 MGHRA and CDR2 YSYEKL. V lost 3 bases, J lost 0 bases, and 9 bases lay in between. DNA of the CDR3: TGCGCCAGCAGCCAGGCAAGAAGCTCCTACAATGAGCAGTTCTTC. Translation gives CASSQARSSYNEQFF.

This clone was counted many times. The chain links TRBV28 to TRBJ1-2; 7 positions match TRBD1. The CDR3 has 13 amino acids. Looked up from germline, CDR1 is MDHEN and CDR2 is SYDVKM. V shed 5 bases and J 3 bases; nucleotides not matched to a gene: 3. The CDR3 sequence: CASSRDRHYGYTF. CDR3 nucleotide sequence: TGTGCCAGCAGTCGGGACAGACACTATGGCTACACCTTC.

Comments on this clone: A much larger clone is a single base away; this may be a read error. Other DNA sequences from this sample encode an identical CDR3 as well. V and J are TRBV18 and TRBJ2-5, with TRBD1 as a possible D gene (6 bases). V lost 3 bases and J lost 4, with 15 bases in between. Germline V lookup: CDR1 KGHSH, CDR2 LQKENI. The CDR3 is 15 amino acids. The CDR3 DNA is TGTGCCAGCTCACCTTTTAGGGGGACGGGAGAGACCCAGTACTTC. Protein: CASSPFRGTGETQYF.

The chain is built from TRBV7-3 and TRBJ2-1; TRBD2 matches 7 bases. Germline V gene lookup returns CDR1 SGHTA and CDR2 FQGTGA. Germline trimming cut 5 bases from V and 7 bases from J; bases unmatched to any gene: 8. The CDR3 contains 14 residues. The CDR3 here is CASSLWGGGNEQFF. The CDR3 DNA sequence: TGTGCCAGCAGCCTATGGGGGGGTGGGAATGAGCAGTTCTTC.

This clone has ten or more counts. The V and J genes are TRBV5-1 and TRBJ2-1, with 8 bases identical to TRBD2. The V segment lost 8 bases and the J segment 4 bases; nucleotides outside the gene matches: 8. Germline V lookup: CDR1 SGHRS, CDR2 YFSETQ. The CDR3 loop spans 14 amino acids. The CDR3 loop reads CASEPGLDYNEQFF. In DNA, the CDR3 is TGCGCCAGTGAGCCGGGACTAGATTACAATGAGCAGTTCTTC.

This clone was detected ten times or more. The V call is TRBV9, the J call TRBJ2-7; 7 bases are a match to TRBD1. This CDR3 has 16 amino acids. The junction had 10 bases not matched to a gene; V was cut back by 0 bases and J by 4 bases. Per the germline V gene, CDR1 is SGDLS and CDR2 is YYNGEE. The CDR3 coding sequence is TGTGCCAGCAGCGTAGGCTGGGACAGAGAAAAATACGAGCAGTACTTC. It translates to CASSVGWDREKYEQYF.

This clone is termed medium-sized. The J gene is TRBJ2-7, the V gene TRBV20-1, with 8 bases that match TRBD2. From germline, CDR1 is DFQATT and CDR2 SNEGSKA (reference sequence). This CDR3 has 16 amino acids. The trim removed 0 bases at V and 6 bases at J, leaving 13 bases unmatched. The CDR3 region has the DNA TGCAGTGCTAGAGATCCCACTAGCGGAGGTTTTAGCGAGCAGTACTTC. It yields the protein CSARDPTSGGFSEQYF.

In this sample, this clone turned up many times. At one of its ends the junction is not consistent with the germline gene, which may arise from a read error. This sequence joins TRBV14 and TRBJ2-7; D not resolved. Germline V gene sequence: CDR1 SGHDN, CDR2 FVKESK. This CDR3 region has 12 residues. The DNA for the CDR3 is TGTGCCAGCAGCCAATACTCCTACGAGCAGCACTTC. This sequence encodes CASSQYSYEQHF.

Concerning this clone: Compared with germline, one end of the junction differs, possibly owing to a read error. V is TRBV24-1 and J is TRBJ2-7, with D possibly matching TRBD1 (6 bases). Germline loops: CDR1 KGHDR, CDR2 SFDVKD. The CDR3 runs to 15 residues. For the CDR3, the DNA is TGTGCCACCAGTCCCTACTCCAGGACAGTATACGAGCATTACTTC. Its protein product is CATSPYSRTVYEHYF.

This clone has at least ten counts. The CDR3 sequence is CASSPTSGRLFGTQYF. The CDR3 nucleotides read TGTGCCAGCAGTCCGACATCCGGACGCCTCTTCGGGACCCAGTACTTC. The rearrangement joins TRBV5-8 to TRBJ2-5; D gene uncertain. In germline, CDR1 is SGHTS, CDR2 YDEGEE. The CDR3 runs to 16 residues. Trimming cost V 5 bases and J 7 bases, with 24 bases left between them.

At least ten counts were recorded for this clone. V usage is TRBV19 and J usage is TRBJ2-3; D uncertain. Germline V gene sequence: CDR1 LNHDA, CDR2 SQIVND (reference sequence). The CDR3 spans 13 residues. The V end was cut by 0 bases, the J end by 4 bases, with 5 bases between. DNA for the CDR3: TGTGCCAGTAGTATAGAGGATGCAGATACGCAGTATTTT. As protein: CASSIEDADTQYF.

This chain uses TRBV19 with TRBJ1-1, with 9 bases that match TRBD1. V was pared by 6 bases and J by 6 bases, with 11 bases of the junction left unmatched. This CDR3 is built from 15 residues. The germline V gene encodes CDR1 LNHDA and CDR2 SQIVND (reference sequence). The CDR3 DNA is TGTGCCAGTAGCGACAGGGGGGGGGAACTCGCTGAAGCTTTCTTT. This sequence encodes CASSDRGGELAEAFF.

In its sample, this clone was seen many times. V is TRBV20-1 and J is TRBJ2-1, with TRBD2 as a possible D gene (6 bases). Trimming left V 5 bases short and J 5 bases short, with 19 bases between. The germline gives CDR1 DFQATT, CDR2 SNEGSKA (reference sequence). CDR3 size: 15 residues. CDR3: CSAGELGTPHNEQFF. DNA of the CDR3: TGCAGTGCTGGTGAACTCGGGACTCCTCACAATGAGCAGTTCTTC.